The rows below give T cell receptor beta chains drawn from one sample of a study of blood T cells in healthy people across ages. Each CDR3 protein gets one entry after TCRdb re-called the 5' RACE reads with MiXCR. There are hundreds of thousands of distinct CDR3 sequences in the sample; roughly 25% occur only once, and under 10% lies in the top ten. These data were also reused for a study on T cells of mothers and their children.

The sequenced sample was blood. The receptors here all came from a boy aged 5-17 years in good health. Each CDR3 is given with its conserved first and last residue. The D gene is left open where the match is weak. Where a row states a size, it is once, few, many or the class of an expanded clone; other rows omit it.

TGTGCCAGCAGTGACCCGGGCCAGAGGGGAAACACCATATATTTT | CASSDPGQRGNTIYF | TRBJ1-3 | . | 15 | TRBV6-1 | .
TGTGCCAGCAGCGAGGTTGGAAACTCCTACGAGCAGTACTTC | CASSEVGNSYEQYF | TRBJ2-7 | few | 14 | TRBV9 | .
TGTGCCAGCAGCTTGCAGAGGAAAGAGACCCAGTACTTC | CASSLQRKETQYF | TRBJ2-5 | . | 13 | TRBV5-6 | .
TGTGCCAGCAGCCAAGAGGGGGACACCGACCTCTTCGGGCAGCCCCAGCATTTT | CASSQEGDTDLFGQPQHF | TRBJ1-5 | . | 18 | TRBV4-2 | .
TGTGCCAGCAGTTACTCCACTAGCGGGGAGGAGACCCAGTACTTC | CASSYSTSGEETQYF | TRBJ2-5 | few | 15 | TRBV6-5 | TRBD2
TGTGCCATCGGCCTTAGCGGCCCGGGCAATGAGCAGTTCTTC | CAIGLSGPGNEQFF | TRBJ2-1 | few | 14 | TRBV10-3 | .
TGTGCCAGCAGTTGGCTAGGGGTGGGCACTGAAGCTTTCTTT | CASSWLGVGTEAFF | TRBJ1-1 | . | 14 | TRBV12-3/TRBV12-4 | .
TGTGCCAGCAGCTTAAGTTTAGATACGCAGTATTTT | CASSLSLDTQYF | TRBJ2-3 | . | 12 | TRBV7-2 | .
TGTGCCACCAGGTCGGACACTCGGGACCAAGAGACCCAGTACTTC | CATRSDTRDQETQYF | TRBJ2-5 | . | 15 | TRBV24-1 | .
TGCGCCAGCAGCCGGGACGGGCAGCTCGATGAAAAACTGTTTTTT | CASSRDGQLDEKLFF | TRBJ1-4 | few | 15 | TRBV4-1 | .
TGCAGTGCTCAAACAGATACGCAGTATTTT | CSAQTDTQYF | TRBJ2-3 | . | 10 | TRBV20-1 | .
TGTGCCAGCAGTTCGAGACAGTTCTCTGGAAACACCATATATTTT | CASSSRQFSGNTIYF | TRBJ1-3 | few | 15 | TRBV12-3/TRBV12-4 | .
TGTGCCAGCAGCCAAGGGCGGAAGTTCACAGATACGCAGTATTTT | CASSQGRKFTDTQYF | TRBJ2-3 | . | 15 | TRBV14 | .
TGTGCCAGCAGTTCCGGCGCAGAGACCCAGTACTTC | CASSSGAETQYF | TRBJ2-5 | . | 12 | TRBV27 | .
TGTGCCAGCAGTTTACTGGGGGCCGGTTTGTACACTGAAGCTTTCTTT | CASSLLGAGLYTEAFF | TRBJ1-1 | . | 16 | TRBV27 | .
TGTGCCAGCAGCGTGAGGTTCTTACTAGCGGACTCCTACAATGAGCAGTTCTTC | CASSVRFLLADSYNEQFF | TRBJ2-1 | . | 18 | TRBV27 | TRBD2
TGTGCCAGCACCATTCTGGGGGCGGCCGGGAATACGCAGTATTTT | CASTILGAAGNTQYF | TRBJ2-3 | few | 15 | TRBV27 | .
TGTGCCACCAGAGGGCACAACGCCGGGGAGCTGTTTTTT | CATRGHNAGELFF | TRBJ2-2 | . | 13 | TRBV24-1 | .
TGTGCCAGCAGCTCGTCCTTCATAGCGGGACTAAACACAGATACGCAGTATTTT | CASSSSFIAGLNTDTQYF | TRBJ2-3 | few | 18 | TRBV7-9 | TRBD2